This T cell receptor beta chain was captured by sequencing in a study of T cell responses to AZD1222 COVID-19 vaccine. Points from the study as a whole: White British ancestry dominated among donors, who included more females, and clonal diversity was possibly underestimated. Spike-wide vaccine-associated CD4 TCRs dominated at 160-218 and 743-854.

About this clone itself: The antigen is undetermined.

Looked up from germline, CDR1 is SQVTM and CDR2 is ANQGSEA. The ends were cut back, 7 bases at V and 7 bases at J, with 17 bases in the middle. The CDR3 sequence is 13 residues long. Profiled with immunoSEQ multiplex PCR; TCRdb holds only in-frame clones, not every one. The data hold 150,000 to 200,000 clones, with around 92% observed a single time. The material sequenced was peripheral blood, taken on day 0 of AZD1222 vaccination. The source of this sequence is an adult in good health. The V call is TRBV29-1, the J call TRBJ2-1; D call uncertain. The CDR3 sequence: CSARGTLYNEQFF. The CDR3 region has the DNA TGCAGCGCCCGAGGCACCTTATATAATGAGCAGTTCTTC.